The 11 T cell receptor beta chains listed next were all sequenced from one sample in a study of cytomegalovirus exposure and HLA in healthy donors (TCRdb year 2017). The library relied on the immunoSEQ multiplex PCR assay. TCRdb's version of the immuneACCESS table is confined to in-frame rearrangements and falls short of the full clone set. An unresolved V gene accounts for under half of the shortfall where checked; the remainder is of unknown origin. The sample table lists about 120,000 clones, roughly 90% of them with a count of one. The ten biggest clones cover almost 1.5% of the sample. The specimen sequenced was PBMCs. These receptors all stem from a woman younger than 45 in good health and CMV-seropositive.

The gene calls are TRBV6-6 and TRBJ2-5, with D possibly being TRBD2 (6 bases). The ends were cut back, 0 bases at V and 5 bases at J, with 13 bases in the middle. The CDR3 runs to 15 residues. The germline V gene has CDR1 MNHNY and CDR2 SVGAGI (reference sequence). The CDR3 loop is CASSYSFGRPETQYF. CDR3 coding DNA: TGTGCCAGCAGTTACTCGTTTGGGAGGCCGGAGACCCAGTACTTC.

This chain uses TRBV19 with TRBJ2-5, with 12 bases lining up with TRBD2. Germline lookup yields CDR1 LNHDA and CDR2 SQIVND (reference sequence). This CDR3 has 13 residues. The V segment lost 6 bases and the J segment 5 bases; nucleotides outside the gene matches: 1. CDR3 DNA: TGTGCCAGTAGACTAGCGGGAGGCGAGACCCAGTACTTC. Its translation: CASRLAGGETQYF.

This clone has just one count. This CDR3 is CASSRSGSGRADTQYF. DNA for the CDR3: TGCGCCAGCAGCCGCAGCGGGAGCGGGAGGGCAGATACGCAGTATTTT. This sequence joins TRBV5-1 and TRBJ2-3; TRBD2 agrees at 10 bases. The CDR3 totals 16 residues. Trimming took 4 bases from V and 4 from J; bases not matched to a gene: 9. From germline, CDR1 is SGHRS and CDR2 YFSETQ.

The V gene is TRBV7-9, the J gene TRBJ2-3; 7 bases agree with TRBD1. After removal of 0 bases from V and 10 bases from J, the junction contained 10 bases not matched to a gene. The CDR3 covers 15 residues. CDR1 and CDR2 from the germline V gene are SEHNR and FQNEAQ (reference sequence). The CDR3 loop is CASSLATGASRPQYF. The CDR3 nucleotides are TGTGCCAGCAGCTTAGCAACAGGGGCAAGCCGGCCGCAGTATTTT.

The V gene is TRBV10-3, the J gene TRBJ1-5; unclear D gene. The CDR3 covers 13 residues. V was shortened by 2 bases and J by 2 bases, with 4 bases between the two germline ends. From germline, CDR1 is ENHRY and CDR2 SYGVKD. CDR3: CAISERGNQPQHF. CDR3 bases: TGTGCCATCAGTGAGAGAGGCAATCAGCCCCAGCATTTT.

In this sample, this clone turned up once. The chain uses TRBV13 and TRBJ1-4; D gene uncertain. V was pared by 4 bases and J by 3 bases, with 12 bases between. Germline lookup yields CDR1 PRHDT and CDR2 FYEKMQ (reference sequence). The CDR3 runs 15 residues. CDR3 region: CASSYLGAANEKLFF. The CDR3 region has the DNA TGTGCCAGCAGCTATCTCGGTGCGGCTAATGAAAAACTGTTTTTT.

The CDR3 DNA follows: TGTGCCACCAGCAGAGAGGCGGGGCGAGCAAATACGCAGTATTTT. As protein: CATSREAGRANTQYF. V usage is TRBV15 and J usage is TRBJ2-3; possible D gene TRBD2, 6 bases. This CDR3 has 15 residues. From germline, CDR1 is LNHNV and CDR2 YYDKDF (reference sequence). The V end was cut by 0 bases, the J end by 7 bases, with 14 bases between.

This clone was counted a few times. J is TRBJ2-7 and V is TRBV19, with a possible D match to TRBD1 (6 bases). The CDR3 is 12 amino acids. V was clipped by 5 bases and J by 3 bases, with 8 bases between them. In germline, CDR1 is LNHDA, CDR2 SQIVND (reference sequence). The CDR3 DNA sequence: TGTGCCAGTAGTCCGACAGGCTACGAGCAGTACTTC. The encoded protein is CASSPTGYEQYF. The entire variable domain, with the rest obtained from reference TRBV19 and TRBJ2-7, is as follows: DGGITQSPKYLFRKEGQNVTLSCEQNLNHDAMYWYRQDPGQGLRLIYYSQIVNDFQKGDIAEGYSVSREKKESFPLTVTSAQKNPTAFYLCASSPTGYEQYFGPGTRLTVT.

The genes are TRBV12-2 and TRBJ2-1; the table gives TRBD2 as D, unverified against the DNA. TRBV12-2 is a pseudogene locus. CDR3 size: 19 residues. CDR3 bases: TGTGCAAGTCGCTTAGGCCTAAACGGGGTAGCGGGAGGAGGGAATGAGCAGTTCTTC. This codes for CASRLGLNGVAGGGNEQFF.

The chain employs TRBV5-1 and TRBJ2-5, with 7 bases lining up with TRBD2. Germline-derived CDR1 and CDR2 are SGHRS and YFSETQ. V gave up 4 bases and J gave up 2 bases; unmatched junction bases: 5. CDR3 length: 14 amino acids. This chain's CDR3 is CASSRGGEQETQYF. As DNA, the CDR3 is TGCGCCAGCAGCCGTGGGGGGGAGCAAGAGACCCAGTACTTC.

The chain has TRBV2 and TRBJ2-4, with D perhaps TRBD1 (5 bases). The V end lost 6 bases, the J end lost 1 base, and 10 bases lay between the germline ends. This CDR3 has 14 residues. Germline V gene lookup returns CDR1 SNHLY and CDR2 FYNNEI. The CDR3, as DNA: TGTGCCAGCAGGGCAGGGTGGGCCAAAAACATTCAGTACTTC. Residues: CASRAGWAKNIQYF. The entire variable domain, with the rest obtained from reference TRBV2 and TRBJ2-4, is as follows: EPEVTQTPSHQVTQMGQEVILRCVPISNHLYFYWYRQILGQKVEFLVSFYNNEISEKSEIFDDQFSVERPDGSNFTLKIRSTKLEDSAMYFCASRAGWAKNIQYFGAGTRLSVL.